This passage covers 14 T cell receptor beta chains from one sample sequenced in a study of T-cell reconstitution after alpha-beta-depleted transplantation in children. The TCRbeta library incorporated unique molecular identifiers. In TCRdb, the PCR reads were re-called with MiXCR into one record per CDR3 protein. The repertoire holds about 400,000 distinct CDR3 sequences, with around 21% as singletons. This sample comprised PBMCs from the stem cell graft donor, obtained from the stem cell graft. These receptors came from a human donor who donated a stem cell graft to a child with acute myeloid leukemia.

This clonotype appeared a few times. The chain links TRBV4-1 to TRBJ2-1; TRBD1 matches at 10 bases. Trimming cost V 1 base and J 4 bases; bases outside gene matches: 10. This CDR3 comprises 18 residues. Germline CDR1 reads MGHRA; CDR2 reads YSYEKL. CDR3 protein: CASSQGQVGQGGYNEQFF. As DNA, the CDR3 is TGCGCCAGCAGCCAAGGTCAGGTCGGACAGGGGGGGTACAATGAGCAGTTCTTC.

The chain couples TRBV24-1 to TRBJ2-1; 7 bases match TRBD2. The CDR3 is 15 amino acids. The V segment lost 9 bases and the J segment 4 bases; nucleotides outside the gene matches: 11. CDR1 KGHDR and CDR2 SFDVKD come from the germline V gene. The CDR3 sequence is CATARGSKGYNEQFF. CDR3 nucleotides: TGTGCCACCGCCCGCGGGAGTAAAGGATACAATGAGCAGTTCTTC.

This clonotype was counted ten times or more. The J gene is TRBJ2-7, the V gene TRBV29-1; tentatively, D is TRBD1 (6 bases). Germline CDR1 reads SQVTM; CDR2 reads ANQGSEA. The CDR3 consists of 11 residues. V shed 7 bases and J shed 1 base, with 8 bases lying between them. The CDR3 is CSGTESYEQYF. CDR3 in DNA: TGCAGCGGGACAGAGTCCTACGAGCAGTACTTC.

The rearrangement uses TRBV28 and TRBJ2-3; no clear D. V shed 3 bases and J shed 6 bases, with 10 bases lying between them. The CDR3 has 13 residues. Germline V CDR1 and CDR2: MDHEN, SYDVKM. CDR3 region: CASSLGNWDTQYF. CDR3 coding DNA: TGTGCCAGCAGTTTGGGAAACTGGGATACGCAGTATTTT.

This clonotype was recorded at least ten times. This chain uses TRBV3-1 with TRBJ2-1; 9 bases fit TRBD1. In germline, CDR1 is LGHDT, CDR2 YNNKEL (reference sequence). The CDR3 loop spans 14 amino acids. J gave up 5 bases and V 4 bases, and 3 bases lay outside the gene matches. CDR3 region: CASSRDRVHNEQFF. In nucleotides, the CDR3 is TGTGCCAGCAGCCGGGACAGGGTACACAATGAGCAGTTCTTC.

This clonotype turned up a few times. The chain uses TRBV20-1 and TRBJ2-5; weak D call: TRBD1 (6 bases). The CDR3 runs 14 residues. Per germline, CDR1 DFQATT and CDR2 SNEGSKA (reference sequence). Trimming cost V 4 bases and J 5 bases, with 17 bases left between them. CDR3 nucleotides: TGCAGTGCTAACCGGGACATCGTCCGGGAGACCCAGTACTTC. This sequence encodes CSANRDIVRETQYF.

The chain couples TRBV2 to TRBJ2-5; 11 bases align to TRBD1. The CDR3 covers 14 residues. Germline-derived CDR1 and CDR2 are SNHLY and FYNNEI. Trimming removed 7 bases from V and 4 bases from J; junction bases left unmatched: 5. The CDR3 protein is CASNGQGAGETQYF. The CDR3, as DNA: TGTGCCAGCAATGGACAGGGGGCGGGAGAGACCCAGTACTTC.

This clonotype was seen ten or more times. The J gene is TRBJ1-1, the V gene TRBV20-1, with D tentatively TRBD1 (5 bases). V shed 6 bases and J shed 3 bases, with 14 bases lying between them. The CDR3 has 13 amino acids. Per the germline V gene, CDR1 is DFQATT and CDR2 is SNEGSKA (reference sequence). The CDR3 coding sequence is TGCAGTGCGAGTGGGGCAGGGCACACTGAAGCTTTCTTT. It yields the protein CSASGAGHTEAFF.

The V gene is TRBV12-3 or TRBV12-4, the J gene TRBJ1-2, with TRBD1 identical over 8 bases. Trimming cost V 3 bases and J 3 bases; bases outside gene matches: 6. This CDR3 has 15 residues. The chain's CDR3 is CASSFRQGAHYGYTF. CDR3 sequence (DNA): TGTGCCAGCAGTTTTCGGCAGGGGGCACACTATGGCTACACCTTC.

V usage is TRBV15 and J usage is TRBJ1-3; D possibly corresponds to TRBD1 (6 bases). V lost 0 bases and J 1 base, leaving 13 bases between the germline ends. This CDR3 contains 17 residues. CDR1 is LNHNV and CDR2 is YYDKDF in the germline V gene (reference sequence). The CDR3 loop reads CATSRDRGRGSGNTIYF. CDR3 bases: TGTGCCACCAGCAGAGATCGCGGCAGGGGTTCTGGAAACACCATATATTTT.

J is TRBJ2-1 and V is TRBV7-3; possible D gene TRBD2, 7 bases. V lost 1 base to trimming and J lost 5 bases, with 15 bases between them. This CDR3 has 16 residues. The V gene's germline CDR1 is SGHTA and CDR2 FQGTGA. CDR3 coding DNA: TGTGCCAGCAGCTTAAGGGGGGGCCGGCCTGACAATGAGCAGTTCTTC. Residues: CASSLRGGRPDNEQFF.

This chain uses TRBV4-1 with TRBJ2-7, with a weak D call TRBD2 (6 bases). CDR1 MGHRA and CDR2 YSYEKL come from the germline V gene. The germline V and J ends were trimmed by 3 bases and 2 bases, with 14 bases remaining between them. This CDR3 comprises 15 residues. The CDR3 nucleotides are TGCGCCAGCAGCCAGCGACTAGATTCCCCCTACGAGCAGTACTTC. Translated: CASSQRLDSPYEQYF.

The rearrangement links TRBV7-9 to TRBJ2-1, with 8 nucleotides matching TRBD2. This CDR3 comprises 15 residues. V trimming: 5 bases; J trimming: 4 bases; junction bases outside the gene matches: 7. Germline V gene sequence: CDR1 SEHNR, CDR2 FQNEAQ (reference sequence). CDR3 loop: CASSPLAEPYNEQFF. CDR3 sequence (DNA): TGTGCCAGCAGCCCACTAGCGGAACCTTACAATGAGCAGTTCTTC.

This clonotype showed up just a few times. The gene calls are TRBV20-1 and TRBJ2-3; possible D gene TRBD2, 5 bases. V was clipped by 0 bases and J by 0 bases, with 16 bases between them. Germline V lookup: CDR1 DFQATT, CDR2 SNEGSKA (reference sequence). The CDR3 covers 17 residues. The CDR3 DNA follows: TGCAGTGCTAGAGATCTGGTGCGACTACAGAGCACAGATACGCAGTATTTT. Its translation is CSARDLVRLQSTDTQYF.